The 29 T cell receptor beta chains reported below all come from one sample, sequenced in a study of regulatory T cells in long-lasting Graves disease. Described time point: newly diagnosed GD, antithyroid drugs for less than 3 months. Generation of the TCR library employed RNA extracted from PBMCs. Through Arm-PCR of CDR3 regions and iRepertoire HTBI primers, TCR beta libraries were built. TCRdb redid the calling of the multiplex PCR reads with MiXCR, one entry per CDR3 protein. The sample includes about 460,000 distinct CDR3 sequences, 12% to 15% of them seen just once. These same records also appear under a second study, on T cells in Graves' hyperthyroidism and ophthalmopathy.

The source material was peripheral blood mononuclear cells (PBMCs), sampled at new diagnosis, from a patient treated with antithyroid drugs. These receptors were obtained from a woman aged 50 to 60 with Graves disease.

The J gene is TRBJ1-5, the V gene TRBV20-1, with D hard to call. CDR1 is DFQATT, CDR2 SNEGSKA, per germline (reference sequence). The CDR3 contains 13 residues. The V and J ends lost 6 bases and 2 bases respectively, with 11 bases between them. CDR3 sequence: CSARSFGNQPQHF. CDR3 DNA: TGCAGTGCAAGATCCTTTGGCAATCAGCCCCAGCATTTT.

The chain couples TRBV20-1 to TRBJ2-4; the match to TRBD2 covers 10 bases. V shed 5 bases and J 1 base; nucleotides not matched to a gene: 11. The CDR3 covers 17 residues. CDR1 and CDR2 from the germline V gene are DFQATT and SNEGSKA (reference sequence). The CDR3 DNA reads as TGCAGTGCTTACGGGACTAGCGTCGATTTTGCCAAAAACATTCAGTACTTC. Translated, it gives CSAYGTSVDFAKNIQYF.

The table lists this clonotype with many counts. CDR3 residues: CASSLGSRERYTGELFF. CDR3 sequence (DNA): TGTGCCAGCAGTTTGGGATCCCGGGAGAGGTACACCGGGGAGCTGTTTTTT. This chain links TRBV12-3 or TRBV12-4 with TRBJ2-2; TRBD2 might be the D (6 bases). Trimming shortened V by 3 bases and J by 3 bases, and 17 bases separated the two germline ends. This CDR3 contains 17 residues.

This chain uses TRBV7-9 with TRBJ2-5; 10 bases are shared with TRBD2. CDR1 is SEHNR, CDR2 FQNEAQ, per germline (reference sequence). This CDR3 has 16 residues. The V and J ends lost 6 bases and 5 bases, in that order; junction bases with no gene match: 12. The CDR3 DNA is TGTGCCAGCAGTTCCGGGCTAGCGGGAGCCCGGGAGACCCAGTACTTC. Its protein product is CASSSGLAGARETQYF.

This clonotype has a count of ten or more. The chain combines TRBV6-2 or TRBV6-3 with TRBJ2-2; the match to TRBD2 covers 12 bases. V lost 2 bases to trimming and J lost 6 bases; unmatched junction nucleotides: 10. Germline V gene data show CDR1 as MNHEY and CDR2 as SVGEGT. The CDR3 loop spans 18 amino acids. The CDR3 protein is CASSYDLAGGPRPGELFF. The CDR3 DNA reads TGTGCCAGCAGTTACGATCTAGCGGGAGGGCCTAGACCCGGGGAGCTGTTTTTT.

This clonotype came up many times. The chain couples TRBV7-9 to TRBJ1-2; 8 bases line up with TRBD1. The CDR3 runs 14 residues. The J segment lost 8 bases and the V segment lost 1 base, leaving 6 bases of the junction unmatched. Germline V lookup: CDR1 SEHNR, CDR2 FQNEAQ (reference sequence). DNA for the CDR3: TGTGCCAGCAGCTTAGACCGGACAGGGCAGGGCTACACCTTC. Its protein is CASSLDRTGQGYTF.

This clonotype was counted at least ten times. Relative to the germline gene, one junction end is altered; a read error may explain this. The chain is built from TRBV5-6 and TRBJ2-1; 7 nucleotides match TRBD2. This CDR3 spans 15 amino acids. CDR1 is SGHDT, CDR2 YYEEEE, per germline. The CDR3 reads CASTLRAGSYNEQFF. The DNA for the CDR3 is TGTGCCAGCACCTTGAGAGCGGGATCCTACAATGAGCAGTTCTTC.

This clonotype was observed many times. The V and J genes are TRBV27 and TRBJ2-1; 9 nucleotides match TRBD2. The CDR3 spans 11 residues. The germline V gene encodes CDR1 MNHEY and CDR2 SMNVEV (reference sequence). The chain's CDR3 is CAAGGTNEQFF. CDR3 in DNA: TGTGCGGCGGGAGGGACCAATGAGCAGTTCTTC.

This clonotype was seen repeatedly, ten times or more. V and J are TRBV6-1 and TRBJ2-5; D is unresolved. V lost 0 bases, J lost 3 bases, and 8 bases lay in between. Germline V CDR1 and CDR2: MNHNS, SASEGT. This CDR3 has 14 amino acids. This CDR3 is CASSEAEREETQYF. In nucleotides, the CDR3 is TGTGCCAGCAGTGAAGCCGAGCGAGAAGAGACCCAGTACTTC.

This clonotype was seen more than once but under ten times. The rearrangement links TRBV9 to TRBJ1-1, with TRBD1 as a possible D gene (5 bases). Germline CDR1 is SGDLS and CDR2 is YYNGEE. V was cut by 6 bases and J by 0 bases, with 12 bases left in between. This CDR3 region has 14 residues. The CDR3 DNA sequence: TGTGCCAGCAAGCCAGGGAACATGAACACTGAAGCTTTCTTT. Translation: CASKPGNMNTEAFF.

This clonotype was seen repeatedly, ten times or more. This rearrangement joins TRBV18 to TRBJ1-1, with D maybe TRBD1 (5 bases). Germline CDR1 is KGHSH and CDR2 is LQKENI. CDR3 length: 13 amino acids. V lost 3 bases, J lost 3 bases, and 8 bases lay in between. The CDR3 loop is CASSPGRHTEAFF. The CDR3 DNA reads TGTGCCAGCTCACCGGGACGGCACACTGAAGCTTTCTTT.

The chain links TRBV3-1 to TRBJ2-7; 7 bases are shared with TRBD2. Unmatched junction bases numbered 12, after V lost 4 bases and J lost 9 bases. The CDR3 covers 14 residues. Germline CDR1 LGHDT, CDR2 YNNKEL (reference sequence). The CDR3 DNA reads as TGTGCCAGCAGCCCTACTTCGAGCGGGACGGTGCAGTACTTC. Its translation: CASSPTSSGTVQYF.

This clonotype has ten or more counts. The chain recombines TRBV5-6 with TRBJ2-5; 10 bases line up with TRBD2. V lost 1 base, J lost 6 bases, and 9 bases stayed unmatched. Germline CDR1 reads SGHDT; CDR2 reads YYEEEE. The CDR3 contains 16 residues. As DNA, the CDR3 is TGTGCCAGCAGCTTGTGGCCTAGCGGGAGTGGAAAGACCCAGTACTTC. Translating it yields CASSLWPSGSGKTQYF.

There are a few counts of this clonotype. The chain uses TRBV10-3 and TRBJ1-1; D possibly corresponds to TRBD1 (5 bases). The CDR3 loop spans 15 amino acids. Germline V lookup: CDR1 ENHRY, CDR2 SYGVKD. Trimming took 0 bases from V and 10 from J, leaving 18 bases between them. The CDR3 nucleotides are TGTGCCATCAGTGAGTCGTTTGGGGGGGGAACAGGAGCTTTCTTT. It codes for CAISESFGGGTGAFF.

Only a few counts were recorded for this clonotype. The CDR3 DNA follows: TGTGCCACCAGTGGTGAGGGGCCTAGCACAGATACGCAGTATTTT. It encodes CATSGEGPSTDTQYF. The rearrangement links TRBV24-1 to TRBJ2-3, with D tentatively TRBD1 or TRBD2 (5 bases each). Trimming stripped 5 bases from V and 0 bases from J, with 11 bases between. The germline gives CDR1 KGHDR, CDR2 SFDVKD. The CDR3 runs 15 residues.

The CDR3 is CASRNIAGGIYDSYNEQFF. CDR3 DNA sequence: TGTGCCAGCAGAAACATAGCGGGAGGGATTTACGATTCCTACAATGAGCAGTTCTTC. The chain joins TRBV12-3 or TRBV12-4 to TRBJ2-1, with 11 bases lining up with TRBD2. V lost 6 bases, J lost 1 base, and 14 bases stayed unmatched. The CDR3 extends over 19 amino acids.

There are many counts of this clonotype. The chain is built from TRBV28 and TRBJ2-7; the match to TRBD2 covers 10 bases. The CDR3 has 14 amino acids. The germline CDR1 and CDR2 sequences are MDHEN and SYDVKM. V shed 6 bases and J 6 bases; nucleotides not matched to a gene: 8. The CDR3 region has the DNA TGTGCCAGCAGAAAGCCGGGACTAGCGCCCGAGCAGTACTTC. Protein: CASRKPGLAPEQYF.

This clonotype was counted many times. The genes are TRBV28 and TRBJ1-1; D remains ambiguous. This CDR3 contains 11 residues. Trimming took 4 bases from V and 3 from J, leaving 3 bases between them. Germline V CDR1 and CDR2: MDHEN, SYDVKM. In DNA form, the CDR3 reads TGTGCCAGCAGTTACTACACTGAAGCTTTCTTT. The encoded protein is CASSYYTEAFF.

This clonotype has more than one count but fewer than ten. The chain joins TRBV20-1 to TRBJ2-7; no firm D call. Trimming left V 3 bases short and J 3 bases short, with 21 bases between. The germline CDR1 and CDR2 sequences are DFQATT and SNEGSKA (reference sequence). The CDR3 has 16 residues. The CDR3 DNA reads TGCAGTGCTAGTCCCCCCGAAGTTGGATCTGACTACGAGCAGTACTTC. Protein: CSASPPEVGSDYEQYF.

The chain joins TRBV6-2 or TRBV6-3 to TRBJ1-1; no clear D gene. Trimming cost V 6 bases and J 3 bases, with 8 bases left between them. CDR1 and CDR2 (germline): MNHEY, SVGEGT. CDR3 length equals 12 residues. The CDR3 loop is CASRQIYTEAFF. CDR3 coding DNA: TGTGCCAGCAGACAAATTTACACTGAAGCTTTCTTT.

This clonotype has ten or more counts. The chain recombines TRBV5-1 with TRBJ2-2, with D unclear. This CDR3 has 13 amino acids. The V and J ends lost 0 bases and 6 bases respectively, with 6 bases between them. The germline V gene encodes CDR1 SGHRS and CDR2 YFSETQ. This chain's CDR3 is CASSLDDSGELFF. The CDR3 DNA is TGCGCCAGCAGCTTGGATGACTCCGGGGAGCTGTTTTTT.

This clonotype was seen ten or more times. The CDR3 DNA reads TGTGCCAGCAGTCTGTACAGGGTTGGAAATGAAAAACTGTTTTTT. Translated: CASSLYRVGNEKLFF. The chain is built from TRBV28 and TRBJ1-4, with D possibly matching TRBD1 (6 bases). Germline CDR1 and CDR2: MDHEN and SYDVKM. The CDR3 extends over 15 amino acids. V lost 5 bases and J 5 bases, leaving 15 bases between the germline ends.

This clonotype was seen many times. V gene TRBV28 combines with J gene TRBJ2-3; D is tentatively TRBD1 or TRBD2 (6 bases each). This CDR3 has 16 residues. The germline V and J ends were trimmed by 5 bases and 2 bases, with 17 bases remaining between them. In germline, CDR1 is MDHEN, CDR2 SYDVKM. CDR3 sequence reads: CASSPNSWGATDTQYF. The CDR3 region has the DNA TGTGCCAGCAGTCCCAACAGTTGGGGGGCCACAGATACGCAGTATTTT.

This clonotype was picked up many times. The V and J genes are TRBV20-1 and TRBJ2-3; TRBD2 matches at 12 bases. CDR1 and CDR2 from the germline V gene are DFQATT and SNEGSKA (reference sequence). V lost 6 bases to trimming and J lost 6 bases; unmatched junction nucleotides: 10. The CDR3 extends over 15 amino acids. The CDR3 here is CSATGLAGTGDTQYF. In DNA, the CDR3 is TGCAGTGCAACCGGACTAGCGGGAACCGGGGATACGCAGTATTTT.

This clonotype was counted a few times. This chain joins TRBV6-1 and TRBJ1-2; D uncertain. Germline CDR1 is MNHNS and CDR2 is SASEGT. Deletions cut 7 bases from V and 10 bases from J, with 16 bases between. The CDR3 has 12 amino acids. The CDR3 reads CASTNPAGDYTF. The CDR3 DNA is TGTGCCAGCACAAACCCAGCCGGGGACTACACCTTC.

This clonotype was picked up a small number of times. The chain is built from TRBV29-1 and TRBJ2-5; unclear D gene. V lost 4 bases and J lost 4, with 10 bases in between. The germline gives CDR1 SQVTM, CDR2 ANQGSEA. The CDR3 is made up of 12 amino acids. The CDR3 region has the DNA TGCAGCGTTGGGGCTAGACTAGAGACCCAGTACTTC. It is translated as CSVGARLETQYF.

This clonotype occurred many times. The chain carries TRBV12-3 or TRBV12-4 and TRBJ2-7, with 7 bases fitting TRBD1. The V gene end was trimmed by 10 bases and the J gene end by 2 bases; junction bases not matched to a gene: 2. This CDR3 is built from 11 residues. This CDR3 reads CATGTAYEQYF. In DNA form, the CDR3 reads TGTGCCACCGGGACAGCCTACGAGCAGTACTTC.

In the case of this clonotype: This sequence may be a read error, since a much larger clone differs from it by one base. This chain's CDR3 is CASSPFDQETQYF. In DNA form, the CDR3 reads TGTGCCAGCTCACCATTCGACCAAGAGACCCAGTACTTC. The gene calls are TRBV18 and TRBJ2-5, with no clear D. V dropped 2 bases and J dropped 0 bases, with 4 bases sitting between them. The CDR3 length is 13 residues. Per the germline V gene, CDR1 is KGHSH and CDR2 is LQKENI.

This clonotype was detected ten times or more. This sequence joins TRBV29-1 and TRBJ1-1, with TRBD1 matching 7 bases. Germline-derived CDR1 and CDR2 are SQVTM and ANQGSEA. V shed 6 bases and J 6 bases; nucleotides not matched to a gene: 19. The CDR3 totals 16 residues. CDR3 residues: CSVRPGDSPFGPEAFF. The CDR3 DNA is TGCAGCGTCAGGCCCGGGGACAGCCCTTTTGGACCTGAAGCTTTCTTT.